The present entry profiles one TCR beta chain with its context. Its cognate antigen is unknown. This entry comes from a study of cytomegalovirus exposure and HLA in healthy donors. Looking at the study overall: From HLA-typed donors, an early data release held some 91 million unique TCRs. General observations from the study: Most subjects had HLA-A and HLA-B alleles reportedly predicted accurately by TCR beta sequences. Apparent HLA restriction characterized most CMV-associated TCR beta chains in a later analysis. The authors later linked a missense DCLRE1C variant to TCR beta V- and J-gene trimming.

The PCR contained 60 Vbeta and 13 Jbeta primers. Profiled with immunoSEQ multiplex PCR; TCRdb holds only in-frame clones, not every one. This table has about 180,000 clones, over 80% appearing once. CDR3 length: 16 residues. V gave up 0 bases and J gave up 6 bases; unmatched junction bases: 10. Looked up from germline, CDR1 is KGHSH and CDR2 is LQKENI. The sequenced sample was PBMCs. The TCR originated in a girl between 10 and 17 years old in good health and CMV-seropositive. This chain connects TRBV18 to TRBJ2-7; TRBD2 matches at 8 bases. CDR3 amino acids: CASSPPVSGRGVEQYF. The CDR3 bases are TGTGCCAGCTCACCACCGGTAAGCGGGAGAGGAGTCGAGCAGTACTTC.